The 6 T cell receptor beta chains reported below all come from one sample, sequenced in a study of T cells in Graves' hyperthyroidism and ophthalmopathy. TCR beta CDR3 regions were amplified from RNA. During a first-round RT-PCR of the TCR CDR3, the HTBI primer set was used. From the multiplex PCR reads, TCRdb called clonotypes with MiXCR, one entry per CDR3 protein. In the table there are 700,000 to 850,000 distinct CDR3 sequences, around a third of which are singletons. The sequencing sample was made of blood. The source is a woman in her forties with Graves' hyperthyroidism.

The DNA of the CDR3 is TGTGCCACCAGTGGAGGCCTACAGGGGGGTGGGAATCAGCCCCAGCATTTT. Amino acids: CATSGGLQGGGNQPQHF. The chain carries TRBV24-1 and TRBJ1-5, with 8 bases matching TRBD1. This CDR3 has 17 residues. Germline assignment: CDR1 KGHDR and CDR2 SFDVKD. V lost 5 bases to trimming and J lost 4 bases; unmatched junction nucleotides: 12.

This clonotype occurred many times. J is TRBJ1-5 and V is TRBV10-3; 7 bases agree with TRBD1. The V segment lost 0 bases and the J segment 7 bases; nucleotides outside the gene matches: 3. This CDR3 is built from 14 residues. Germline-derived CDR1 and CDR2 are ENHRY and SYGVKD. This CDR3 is CAISESAGGQPQHF. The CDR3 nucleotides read TGTGCCATCAGTGAGTCGGCAGGGGGGCAGCCCCAGCATTTT.

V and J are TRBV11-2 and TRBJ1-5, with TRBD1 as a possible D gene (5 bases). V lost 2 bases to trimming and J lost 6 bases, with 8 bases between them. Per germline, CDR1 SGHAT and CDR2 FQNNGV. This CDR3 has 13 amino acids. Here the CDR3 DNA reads TGTGCCAGCAGCTTAATCGGGGGTCAGCCCCAGCATTTT. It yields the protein CASSLIGGQPQHF.

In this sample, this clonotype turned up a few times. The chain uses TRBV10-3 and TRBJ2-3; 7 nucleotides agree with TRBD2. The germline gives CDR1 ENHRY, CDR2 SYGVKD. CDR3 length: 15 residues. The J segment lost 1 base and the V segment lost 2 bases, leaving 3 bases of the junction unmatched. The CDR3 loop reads CAISEGGGRTDTQYF. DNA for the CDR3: TGTGCCATCAGTGAGGGCGGGGGACGCACAGATACGCAGTATTTT.

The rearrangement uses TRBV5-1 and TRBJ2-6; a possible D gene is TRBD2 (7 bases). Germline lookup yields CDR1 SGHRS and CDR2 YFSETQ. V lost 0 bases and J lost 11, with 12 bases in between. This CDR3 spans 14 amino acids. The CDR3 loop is CASSLGGGLYVLTF. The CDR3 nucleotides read TGCGCCAGCAGCTTGGGGGGGGGGCTCTACGTCCTGACTTTC.

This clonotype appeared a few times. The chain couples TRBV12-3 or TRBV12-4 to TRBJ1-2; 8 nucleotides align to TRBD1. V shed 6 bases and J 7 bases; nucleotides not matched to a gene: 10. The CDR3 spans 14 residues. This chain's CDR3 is CASSTGTGLGGYTF. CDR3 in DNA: TGTGCCAGCAGCACCGGGACAGGTTTAGGTGGCTACACCTTC.